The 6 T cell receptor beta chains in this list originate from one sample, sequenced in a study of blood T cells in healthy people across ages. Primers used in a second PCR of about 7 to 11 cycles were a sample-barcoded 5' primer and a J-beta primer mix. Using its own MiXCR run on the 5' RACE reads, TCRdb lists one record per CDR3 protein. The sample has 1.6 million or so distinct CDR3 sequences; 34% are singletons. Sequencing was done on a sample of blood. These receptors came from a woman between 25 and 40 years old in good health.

CDR3 DNA: TGCGCCAGCAGCTTCCCCGACAACACGGGCTACACCTTC. Amino acid sequence: CASSFPDNTGYTF. The rearrangement uses TRBV5-1 and TRBJ1-2, with D uncertain. The V end was cut by 2 bases, the J end by 8 bases, with 13 bases between. The length of the CDR3 is 13 residues. The V gene's germline CDR1 is SGHRS and CDR2 YFSETQ.

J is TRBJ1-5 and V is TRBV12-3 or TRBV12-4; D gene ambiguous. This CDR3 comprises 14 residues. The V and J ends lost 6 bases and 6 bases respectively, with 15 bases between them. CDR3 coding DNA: TGTGCCAGCAGCCTAGGGAAGGAGGGTCAGCCCCAGCATTTT. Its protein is CASSLGKEGQPQHF.

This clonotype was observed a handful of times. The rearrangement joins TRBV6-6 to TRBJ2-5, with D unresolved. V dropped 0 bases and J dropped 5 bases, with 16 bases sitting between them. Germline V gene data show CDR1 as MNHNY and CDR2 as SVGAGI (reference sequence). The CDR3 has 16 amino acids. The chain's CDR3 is CASSYSPGSYAETQYF. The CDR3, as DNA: TGTGCCAGCAGTTACTCCCCCGGGTCCTATGCGGAGACCCAGTACTTC.

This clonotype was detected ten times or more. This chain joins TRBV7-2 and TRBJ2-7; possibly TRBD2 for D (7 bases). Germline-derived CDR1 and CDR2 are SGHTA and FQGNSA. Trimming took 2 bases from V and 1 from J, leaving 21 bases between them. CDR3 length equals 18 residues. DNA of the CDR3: TGTGCCAGCAGCTTATCGCGGGACATGGGGAGGGGGTCCTACGAGCAGTACTTC. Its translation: CASSLSRDMGRGSYEQYF.

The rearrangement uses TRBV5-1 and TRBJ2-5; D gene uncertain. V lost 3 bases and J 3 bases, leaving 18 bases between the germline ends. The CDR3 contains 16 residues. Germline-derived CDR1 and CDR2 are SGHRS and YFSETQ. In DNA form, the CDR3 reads TGCGCCAGCAGCTGCCCAAACGGGTCGTTCGAAGAGACCCAGTACTTC. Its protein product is CASSCPNGSFEETQYF.

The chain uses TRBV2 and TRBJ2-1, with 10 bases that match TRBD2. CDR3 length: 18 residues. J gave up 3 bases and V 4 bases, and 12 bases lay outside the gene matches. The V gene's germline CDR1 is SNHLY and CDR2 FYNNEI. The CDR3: CASSGLGSGGAFYNEQFF. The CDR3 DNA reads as TGTGCCAGCAGTGGCCTAGGGAGCGGGGGGGCCTTCTACAATGAGCAGTTCTTC. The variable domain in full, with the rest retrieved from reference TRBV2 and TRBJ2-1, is EPEVTQTPSHQVTQMGQEVILRCVPISNHLYFYWYRQILGQKVEFLVSFYNNEISEKSEIFDDQFSVERPDGSNFTLKIRSTKLEDSAMYFCASSGLGSGGAFYNEQFFGPGTRLTVL.